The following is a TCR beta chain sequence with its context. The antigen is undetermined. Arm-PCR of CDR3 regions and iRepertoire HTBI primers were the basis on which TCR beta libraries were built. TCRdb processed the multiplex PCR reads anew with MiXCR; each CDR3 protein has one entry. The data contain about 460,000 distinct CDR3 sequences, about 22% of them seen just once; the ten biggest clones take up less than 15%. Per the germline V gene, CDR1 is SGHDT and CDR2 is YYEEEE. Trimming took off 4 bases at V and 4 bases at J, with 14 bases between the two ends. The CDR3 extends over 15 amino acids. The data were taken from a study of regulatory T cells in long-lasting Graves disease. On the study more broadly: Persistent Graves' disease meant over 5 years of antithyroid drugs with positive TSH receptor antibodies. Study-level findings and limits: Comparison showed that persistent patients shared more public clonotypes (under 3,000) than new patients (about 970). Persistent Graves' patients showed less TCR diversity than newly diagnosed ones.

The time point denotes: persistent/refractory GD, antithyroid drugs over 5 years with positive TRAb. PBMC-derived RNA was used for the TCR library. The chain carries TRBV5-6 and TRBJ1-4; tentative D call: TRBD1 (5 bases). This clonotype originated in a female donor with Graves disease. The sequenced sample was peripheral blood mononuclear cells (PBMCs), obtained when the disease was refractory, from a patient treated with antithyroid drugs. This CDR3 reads CASSAPGDYNEKLFF. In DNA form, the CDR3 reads TGTGCCAGCAGCGCCCCGGGGGATTATAATGAAAAACTGTTTTTT. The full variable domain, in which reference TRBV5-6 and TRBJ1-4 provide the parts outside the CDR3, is DAGVTQSPTHLIKTRGQQVTLRCSPKSGHDTVSWYQQALGQGPQFIFQYYEEEERQRGNFPDRFSGHQFPNYSSELNVNALLLGDSALYLCASSAPGDYNEKLFFGSGTQLSVL.